This T cell receptor (beta chain) was identified in a study of T cells in localized non-small cell lung cancer (TCRdb year 2020). For the wider study: T cell repertoires of about 240 early-stage NSCLC patients were analyzed, with tumors being compared against uninvolved tumor-adjacent lungs. The cohort consisted of approximately 240 treatment-naive NSCLC patients whose localized lung tumors had been resected. A mean age of roughly 66 years was recorded for the NSCLC patients, of whom more than 120 were male and 100 to 110 were female.

The immunoSEQ Assay was used to sequence TCR beta CDR3 regions from DNA. In the source study's methods: T cell density was computed as TCR beta template counts normalized to usable DNA estimated by amplifying housekeeping genes. Using the preseqR package, richness was estimated by extrapolating to 120,000 templates for tissue samples and 400,000 templates for PBMC samples. Clonality was taken to be one minus Pielou's evenness. To identify tissue-enriched TCRs, differential abundance testing was run on productive amino-acid clonotypes with a minimum total count of 5 and an alpha of 0.1. The Jaccard Index and the Morisita Overlap Index were used to quantify repertoire overlap between compartments. GLIPH grouped TCR beta CDR3s together with public tetramer-defined viral CDR3s, and a viral motif had to include at least three viral sequences and also show V-gene enrichment. TCRdb holds this immuneACCESS table with in-frame rearrangements only. Some clones are missing; in checked studies, unresolved V genes explain under half, and the rest has no known cause. V, J and clone size reflect that table, while D and trimming were determined from the DNA. This sample gives over a thousand clones in total; 25% to 30% of them show up just once. The ten largest clonotypes hold 8.5% of the sample.

Summary of the overall study and its limitations: Since the design was exploratory, TCR variables were selected using unadjusted p-values with no false-discovery rate correction. Of the top 100 tumor clones, a median of roughly 57 were detected in paired uninvolved adjacent lung; 28 were also among that lung's top 100. Uninvolved tumor-adjacent lung showed the highest T cell clonality, higher than tumor, which suggests more focused antigenic responses in the adjacent lung. Because multi-region tumor sequencing was not done, intratumor heterogeneity could not be ruled out. Higher blood T cell density associated with longer overall survival, while higher adjacent-lung clonality associated with shorter survival.

At diagnosis, tumor, uninvolved tumor-adjacent lung and peripheral blood were collected and then preserved as a mix of FFPE and fresh-frozen material. The V end loses 3 bases and the J end loses 4 bases, and a stretch of 13 bases separates them. Taken from cysteine to phenylalanine, the CDR3 has 14 residues. CDR3 DNA is the only sequence kept; it has 42 bases, read in frame from the first base. In the germline V gene, CDR1 corresponds to SGHNT and CDR2 to YENEEA. The sample holds a few counts of this clone. The clone's antigen remains unknown. One base away there is no much larger clone; base qualities are not given.

The chain is assembled from TRBV11-3 and TRBJ2-7; TRBD1 is perhaps the D gene, given 5 matching bases. This TCR came from an older male donor with stage I squamous cell lung carcinoma. The input for sequencing was lung tumor tissue, taken before any cancer treatment. The encoded CDR3 is CASSFQRGAYEQYF. The nucleotide sequence reads as follows: TGTGCCAGCAGCTTTCAAAGGGGCGCGTACGAGCAGTACTTC.